Following are 30 T cell receptor beta chains from one sample sequenced in a study of T-cell reconstitution after alpha-beta-depleted transplantation in children. The library targeted TCRbeta and was prepared with unique molecular identifiers. Each CDR3 protein is one row after TCRdb ran MiXCR on the PCR reads. The table shows about 580,000 distinct CDR3 sequences, with roughly 23% occurring only once. The material was PBMCs, mostly from graft donor cells, obtained 360 days after TCRalphabeta/CD19-depleted stem cell transplant. The receptors stem from a boy less than two years old who had a stem cell transplant for acute myeloid leukemia, so the T cells may come from the graft donor.

This clonotype has just one count. The chain recombines TRBV7-3 with TRBJ2-3; D not certain. V was clipped by 2 bases and J by 2 bases, with 8 bases between them. The CDR3 loop spans 14 amino acids. Germline V gene data show CDR1 as SGHTA and CDR2 as FQGTGA. CDR3 sequence reads: CASSLDTTTDTQYF. DNA for the CDR3: TGTGCCAGCAGCTTAGACACGACCACAGATACGCAGTATTTT.

This clonotype came up a few times. The chain is built from TRBV12-3 or TRBV12-4 and TRBJ1-2; 8 bases map to TRBD1. After removal of 3 bases from V and 8 bases from J, the junction contained 8 bases not matched to a gene. The CDR3 spans 14 residues. The CDR3 reads CASSFYQTGDGYTF. For the CDR3, the DNA is TGTGCCAGCAGTTTTTATCAGACAGGGGACGGCTACACCTTC.

The table lists this clonotype with a few counts. The chain combines TRBV6-2 or TRBV6-3 with TRBJ2-7, with D hard to call. V shed 0 bases and J shed 4 bases, with 19 bases lying between them. The CDR3 spans 17 residues. Germline values: CDR1 MNHEY, CDR2 SVGEGT. CDR3 in amino acids: CASSYSSSGLIPYEQYF. The CDR3 DNA reads TGTGCCAGCAGTTACTCGTCCTCTGGGTTAATCCCATACGAGCAGTACTTC.

The rearrangement uses TRBV7-2 and TRBJ2-5, with D perhaps TRBD1 or TRBD2 (6 bases each). The CDR3 sequence is 16 residues long. Germline V lookup: CDR1 SGHTA, CDR2 FQGNSA. Trimming pared 5 bases from V and 5 bases from J, leaving 21 bases between. The CDR3 DNA reads TGTGCCAGCAGCGCAGGAATTAGGGGGGCCGGGGAGACCCAGTACTTC. It specifies CASSAGIRGAGETQYF.

Here the CDR3 DNA reads TGTGCCAGCAGTCCCGGGACAGCCTTTAATGAAAAACTGTTTTTT. Translating it yields CASSPGTAFNEKLFF. The chain has TRBV12-3 or TRBV12-4 and TRBJ1-4, with 7 bases that match TRBD1. J was trimmed by 4 bases and V by 5 bases; bases with no gene match: 7. The CDR3 is 15 residues long.

This clonotype occurred many times. A junction boundary mismatches the germline segment, possibly from a read error. The V and J genes are TRBV28 and TRBJ1-1; no firm D call. This CDR3 is 12 amino acids long. Germline V gives CDR1 MDHEN, CDR2 SYDVKM. CDR3 loop: CASSATNAEAFF. For the CDR3, the DNA is TGTGCCAGCAGTGCGACGAACGCTGAAGCTTTCTTT.

This clonotype was recorded a few times. The rearrangement links TRBV6-1 to TRBJ2-5; weak D call: TRBD1 (6 bases). Trimming took off 6 bases at V and 4 bases at J, with 21 bases between the two ends. In germline, CDR1 is MNHNS, CDR2 SASEGT. The CDR3 sequence is 16 residues long. CDR3 residues: CASRTIPGQRAETQYF. CDR3 in DNA: TGTGCCAGCAGAACAATCCCGGGACAACGGGCAGAGACCCAGTACTTC.

This clonotype has more than one count but fewer than ten. The CDR3 sequence is CASSGQRTATDTQYF. The CDR3 bases are TGTGCCAGCAGCGGACAAAGGACAGCCACAGATACGCAGTATTTT. The chain employs TRBV9 and TRBJ2-3; tentatively, D is TRBD1 (6 bases). Trimming shortened V by 3 bases and J by 2 bases, and 13 bases separated the two germline ends. CDR3 size: 15 residues. CDR1 and CDR2 from the germline V gene are SGDLS and YYNGEE. The entire variable domain, with the rest obtained from reference TRBV9 and TRBJ2-3, is as follows: DSGVTQTPKHLITATGQRVTLRCSPRSGDLSVYWYQQSLDQGLQFLIQYYNGEERAKGNILERFSAQQFPDLHSELNLSSLELGDSALYFCASSGQRTATDTQYFGPGTRLTVL.

J is TRBJ2-5 and V is TRBV7-2, with 9 bases matching TRBD1. Unmatched junction bases numbered 9, after V lost 1 base and J lost 3 bases. The CDR3 is made up of 17 amino acids. CDR1 is SGHTA and CDR2 is FQGNSA in the germline V gene. The CDR3 region is CASSLGGTGIPKETQYF. The CDR3 bases are TGTGCCAGCAGCTTAGGAGGGACAGGGATCCCGAAAGAGACCCAGTACTTC.

This clonotype was seen a few times. This sequence joins TRBV12-3 or TRBV12-4 and TRBJ2-2, with TRBD2 matching over 14 bases. Unmatched junction bases numbered 13, after V lost 5 bases and J lost 2 bases. This CDR3 is built from 20 residues. CDR3 residues: CASSPEDGLAGGLNTGELFF. The DNA for the CDR3 is TGTGCCAGCAGTCCCGAAGATGGACTAGCGGGGGGCCTAAACACCGGGGAGCTGTTTTTT.

The chain recombines TRBV18 with TRBJ1-2, with D unclear. Per germline, CDR1 KGHSH and CDR2 LQKENI. The V end was cut by 0 bases, the J end by 8 bases, with 10 bases between. The CDR3 spans 13 residues. Written as DNA, the CDR3 is TGTGCCAGCTCACCACCCAAGGCGGAAGGCTACACCTTC. This codes for CASSPPKAEGYTF.

This clonotype came up a few times. The J gene is TRBJ2-3, the V gene TRBV15; D assignment may be TRBD1 or TRBD2 (5 bases each). CDR3 length equals 13 residues. CDR1 is LNHNV and CDR2 is YYDKDF in the germline V gene (reference sequence). V lost 8 bases and J lost 4, with 13 bases in between. CDR3 sequence: CATSGPRADTQYF. CDR3 nucleotide sequence: TGTGCCACCTCGGGACCCCGCGCAGATACGCAGTATTTT. The variable domain in full, completed from reference TRBV15 and TRBJ2-3, reads DAMVIQNPRYQVTQFGKPVTLSCSQTLNHNVMYWYQQKSSQAPKLLFHYYDKDFNNEADTPDNFQSRRPNTSFCFLDIRSPGLGDTAMYLCATSGPRADTQYFGPGTRLTVL.

CDR3 loop: CASSEGRTGPYNEQFF. DNA for the CDR3: TGCGCCAGCAGTGAGGGTAGGACAGGGCCGTACAATGAGCAGTTCTTC. The gene calls are TRBV10-2 and TRBJ2-1; TRBD1 matches at 8 bases. This CDR3 comprises 16 residues. The trim removed 2 bases at V and 4 bases at J, leaving 7 bases unmatched. In germline, CDR1 is WSHSY, CDR2 SAAADI.

Many counts were recorded for this clonotype. The genes are TRBV20-1 and TRBJ2-1; 10 positions agree with TRBD2. In germline, CDR1 is DFQATT, CDR2 SNEGSKA (reference sequence). This CDR3 comprises 16 residues. The V segment lost 3 bases and the J segment 4 bases; nucleotides outside the gene matches: 9. The CDR3 DNA follows: TGCAGTGCTAGCCCCCCTAGCGGGGGCCTATACAATGAGCAGTTCTTC. Its translation is CSASPPSGGLYNEQFF.

The genes are TRBV4-2 and TRBJ2-6, with TRBD2 matching over 7 bases. The CDR3 length is 20 residues. Germline V gene sequence: CDR1 LGHNA, CDR2 YNFKEQ. The trim removed 4 bases at V and 0 bases at J, leaving 15 bases unmatched. CDR3 DNA: TGTGCCAGCAGCCCCCCGAGCGGGATAACTACCTTCTCTGGGGCCAACGTCCTGACTTTC. Translating gives CASSPPSGITTFSGANVLTF.

This clonotype was counted only a few times. V is TRBV10-3 and J is TRBJ2-2; TRBD1 matches 7 bases. The germline CDR1 and CDR2 sequences are ENHRY and SYGVKD. The V gene end was trimmed by 5 bases and the J gene end by 1 base; junction bases not matched to a gene: 13. This CDR3 is 18 amino acids long. The CDR3 DNA follows: TGTGCCATCAGTCCCGTACCGGGACAGACCTTGAACACCGGGGAGCTGTTTTTT. Its translation: CAISPVPGQTLNTGELFF.

This clonotype has just a few counts. The chain recombines TRBV6-5 with TRBJ2-7; D might be TRBD2 (7 bases). With 0 bases removed from V and 3 bases from J, the gap between germline ends came to 24 bases. The germline CDR1 and CDR2 sequences are MNHEY and SVGAGI. The CDR3 has 19 amino acids. CDR3 residues: CASSYSGGLGWSGVYEQYF. CDR3 sequence (DNA): TGTGCCAGCAGTTACTCGGGGGGGCTAGGTTGGTCCGGAGTCTACGAGCAGTACTTC.

The rearrangement links TRBV15 to TRBJ2-7; 10 bases are a match to TRBD1. V lost 0 bases and J lost 4; bases outside the gene matches: 9. CDR3 length: 17 amino acids. CDR1 LNHNV and CDR2 YYDKDF come from the germline V gene (reference sequence). CDR3 nucleotides: TGTGCCACCAGCAGAGATGCGACCGGGACAGGGGCTTACGAGCAGTACTTC. The encoded protein is CATSRDATGTGAYEQYF.

As to this clonotype: No conserved phenylalanine or tryptophan is present at the end of the CDR3, so a read error is the likely explanation. V gene TRBV12-3 or TRBV12-4 combines with J gene TRBJ1-5, with TRBD1 as a possible D gene (6 bases). The CDR3 covers 14 residues. The germline V and J ends were trimmed by 3 bases and 4 bases, with 10 bases remaining between them. DNA of the CDR3: TGTGCCAGCAGTTTTGATAGGGGGAATCAGCCCCAGCATTGT. Translated, it gives CASSFDRGNQPQHC.

This clonotype came up a few times. The chain carries TRBV7-3 and TRBJ2-3; 7 bases are a match to TRBD1. V lost 8 bases and J lost 2; bases outside the gene matches: 10. The CDR3 totals 15 residues. The V gene's germline CDR1 is SGHTA and CDR2 FQGTGA. CDR3 nucleotides: TGTGCCAGCCGAAAGACAGGGTCGGACACAGATACGCAGTATTTT. It translates to CASRKTGSDTDTQYF.

This sequence joins TRBV29-1 and TRBJ1-2; D might be TRBD1 (5 bases). The V and J ends lost 4 bases and 8 bases respectively, with 14 bases between them. CDR3 size: 12 residues. Germline V gene data show CDR1 as SQVTM and CDR2 as ANQGSEA. In DNA form, the CDR3 reads TGCAGCGTTGCTCTGGGGCTGGGGGGCTACACCTTC. Translated, it gives CSVALGLGGYTF.

This clonotype was observed many times. J is TRBJ2-1 and V is TRBV7-8; TRBD2 agrees at 13 bases. Germline lookup yields CDR1 SGHVS and CDR2 FQNEAQ. V was clipped by 3 bases and J by 4 bases; unmatched bases: 3. The CDR3 contains 16 residues. CDR3: CASSFGLAGVYNEQFF. In DNA, the CDR3 is TGTGCCAGCAGCTTCGGACTAGCGGGGGTATACAATGAGCAGTTCTTC.

The CDR3 region is CASRGGVAGHQPQHF. In DNA, the CDR3 is TGTGCCAGCAGGGGAGGGGTGGCAGGGCATCAGCCCCAGCATTTT. The rearrangement uses TRBV12-3 or TRBV12-4 and TRBJ1-5; possibly TRBD1 for D (5 bases). Trimming took 6 bases from V and 5 from J, leaving 17 bases between them. CDR3 length: 15 residues.

This clonotype occurred many times. J is TRBJ2-5 and V is TRBV12-3 or TRBV12-4; tentatively, D is TRBD1 or TRBD2 (5 bases each). V lost 3 bases and J lost 4, with 9 bases in between. The CDR3 totals 13 residues. The CDR3 protein is CASSLGPLETQYF. Written as DNA, the CDR3 is TGTGCCAGCAGTTTGGGACCGCTAGAGACCCAGTACTTC.

There are a few counts of this clonotype. V is TRBV29-1 and J is TRBJ1-1, with D unresolved. The CDR3 runs 14 residues. CDR1 and CDR2 (germline): SQVTM, ANQGSEA. Trimming removed 4 bases from V and 3 bases from J, with 15 bases in between. This chain's CDR3 is CSVASMVWDTEAFF. As DNA, the CDR3 is TGCAGCGTTGCCTCGATGGTTTGGGACACTGAAGCTTTCTTT.

The chain uses TRBV7-2 and TRBJ2-7; D not resolved. The CDR3 covers 13 residues. Germline V CDR1 and CDR2: SGHTA, FQGNSA. The germline V and J ends were trimmed by 0 bases and 2 bases, with 5 bases remaining between them. CDR3 sequence (DNA): TGTGCCAGCAGCTTAGCGAGCACCTACGAGCAGTACTTC. Its protein product is CASSLASTYEQYF.

The chain carries TRBV24-1 and TRBJ2-3; the D gene is possibly TRBD2 (6 bases). V was shortened by 4 bases and J by 6 bases, with 13 bases between the two germline ends. Germline assignment: CDR1 KGHDR and CDR2 SFDVKD. CDR3 length: 14 amino acids. The CDR3 reads CATSDATGGDTQYF. As DNA, the CDR3 is TGTGCCACCAGTGACGCAACAGGAGGGGATACGCAGTATTTT.

Of note for this clonotype: This could be a read error, since a much larger clone is one nucleotide away. The rearrangement joins TRBV5-5 to TRBJ2-1; tentatively, D is TRBD2 (5 bases). CDR3 length: 16 residues. Germline CDR1 SGHKS, CDR2 YYEKEE (reference sequence). V was cut by 7 bases and J by 0 bases, with 17 bases left in between. CDR3 nucleotides: TGTGCCAGCGGCCCGGGGTCTTCAGTCTCCTACAATGAGCAGTTCTTC. Residues: CASGPGSSVSYNEQFF.

The gene calls are TRBV12-3 or TRBV12-4 and TRBJ1-2; unclear D gene. The CDR3 has 12 amino acids. The ends were cut back, 8 bases at V and 4 bases at J, with 11 bases in the middle. The CDR3 sequence: CASSLGTYGYTF. In nucleotides, the CDR3 is TGTGCCAGCTCCCTGGGAACCTATGGCTACACCTTC.

V and J are TRBV7-2 and TRBJ2-5; D ambiguous. The CDR3 spans 21 residues. Germline V gives CDR1 SGHTA, CDR2 FQGNSA. V dropped 0 bases and J dropped 2 bases, with 28 bases sitting between them. CDR3 in DNA: TGTGCCAGCAGCTTAGCGTTCGGAGTCCTCCTTGACGATGAGTTACAAGAGACCCAGTACTTC. Its translation: CASSLAFGVLLDDELQETQYF.